A selection of T cell receptor beta chains follows, all from one sample in a study of blood T cell repertoires in COVID-19. Method: immunoSEQ multiplex PCR; TCRdb's copy keeps in-frame clones and lacks some. Among over 110,000 clones listed, 65% to 80% were seen once. Specimen: peripheral blood. These receptors were taken from an older man with acute or convalescent COVID-19. CDR3s include the opening cysteine and the closing phenylalanine or tryptophan. Fields, in order: J gene, V gene, clone size, CDR3 protein. Size tells how often a clone was seen (once, few, many) or the class of an expanded clone, and some rows leave it out.

TRBJ1-1	TRBV9	NA	CASSVEVTGSEAFF
TRBJ1-2	TRBV3-1/TRBV3-2	NA	CASSQELARQGGQGYTF
TRBJ2-3	TRBV7-3	NA	CASSLRDRVTDTQYF
TRBJ2-7	TRBV2	NA	CASRAGGGLYEQYF
TRBJ1-1	TRBV2	NA	CASSAGTGVGRTEAFF
TRBJ2-7	TRBV3-1/TRBV3-2	NA	CASSSGGREQYF
TRBJ2-3	TRBV19	once	CASSIGQGGSTDTQYF
TRBJ2-7	TRBV7-9	NA	CASSLAWQGGHEQYF
TRBJ2-7	TRBV19	NA	CASSFGSQSTYEQYF
TRBJ2-1	TRBV18	NA	CASSPYSSAGGSDEQFF
TRBJ2-7	TRBV3-1/TRBV3-2	NA	CASSQASSGGAEQYF
TRBJ2-1	TRBV18	NA	CASSYPQGASFF
TRBJ1-1	TRBV2	NA	CASRGGKANTEAFF
TRBJ2-2	TRBV2	NA	CASSGLPANTGELFF
TRBJ1-1	TRBV5-4	NA	CASSKLQGLGGNTEAFF
TRBJ1-4	TRBV5-4	NA	CASSRSSSTNEKLFF
TRBJ1-1	TRBV7-2	NA	CASSLVIALNTEAFF
TRBJ1-5	TRBV12-3/TRBV12-4	NA	CASSLSDQPQHF
TRBJ1-1	TRBV7-9	NA	CASSLPGFIAEAFF
TRBJ2-7	TRBV7-9	NA	CASSLELGRTYEQYF
TRBJ2-3	TRBV11-2	NA	CASSPGTGSDTQYF
TRBJ2-7	TRBV7-9	NA	CASSLAGRAGRSYEQYF
TRBJ2-7	TRBV7-6	NA	CASSLAGGGEQYF
TRBJ1-2	TRBV3-1/TRBV3-2	NA	CASSQVSGSRRGGYTF
TRBJ1-4	TRBV5-1	NA	CASSLGGTNEKLFF